The clone carrying this T cell receptor (beta chain) has more than one count but fewer than ten. Its specificity is not known. The read comes to an end 3 residues before the CDR3 does, leaving the germline J gene to fill in the end. Using immunoSEQ multiplex PCR, the repertoire was profiled, and TCRdb retains in-frame clones only, with some absent. The repertoire shows about 42,000 clones, none seen only once; the top ten take roughly 5.5%. Trimming removed 3 bases from V and 2 bases from J, with 10 bases in between. Germline CDR1 KGHSH, CDR2 LQKENI. This CDR3 spans 14 amino acids. The CVID group had roughly 15 females and 29 males, mean age approximately 40. CVID subjects were neither ill nor on immunomodulatory or immunosuppressive medication at sampling. This sample is part of a study of T cell clonality in common variable immunodeficiency. Study observations and caveats: Reportedly, TCR beta sequences from common variable immunodeficiency showed fewer deletions and N-nucleotide insertions.

The sequenced sample was peripheral blood mononuclear cells. The sequence came from a human donor with common variable immunodeficiency. The chain links TRBV18 to TRBJ1-2, with TRBD1 as a possible D gene (5 bases). The CDR3 bases that were read are TGTGCCAGCTCACCCCCATCAGGGAACTATGGC. This gives the protein CASSPPSGNYG. The full CDR3 is CASSPPSGNYGYTF.